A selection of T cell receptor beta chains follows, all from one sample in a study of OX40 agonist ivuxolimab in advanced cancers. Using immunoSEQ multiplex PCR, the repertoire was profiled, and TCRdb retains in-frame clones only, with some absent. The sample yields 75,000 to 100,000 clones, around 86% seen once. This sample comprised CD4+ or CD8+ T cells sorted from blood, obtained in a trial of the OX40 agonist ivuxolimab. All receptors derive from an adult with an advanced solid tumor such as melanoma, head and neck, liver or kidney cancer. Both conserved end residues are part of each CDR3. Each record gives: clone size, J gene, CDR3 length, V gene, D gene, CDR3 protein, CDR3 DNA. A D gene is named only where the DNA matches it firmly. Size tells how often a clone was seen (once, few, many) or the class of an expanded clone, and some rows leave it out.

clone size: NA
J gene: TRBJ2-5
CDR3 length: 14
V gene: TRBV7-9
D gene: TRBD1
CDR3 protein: CASSLGQGEETQYF
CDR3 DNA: TGTGCCAGCAGCTTGGGACAGGGGGAAGAGACCCAGTACTTC

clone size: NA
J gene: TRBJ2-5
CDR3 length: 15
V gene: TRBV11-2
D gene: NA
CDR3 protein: CASSSLERGRETQYF
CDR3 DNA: TGTGCCAGCAGCTCCTTAGAAAGGGGCAGGGAGACCCAGTACTTC

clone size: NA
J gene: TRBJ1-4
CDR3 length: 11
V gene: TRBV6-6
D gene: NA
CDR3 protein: CASRLENSAFF
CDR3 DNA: TGTGCCAGCAGACTGGAGAACTCCGCGTTTTTT

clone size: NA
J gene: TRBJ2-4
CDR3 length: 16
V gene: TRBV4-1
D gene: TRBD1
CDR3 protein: CASSQAGGLGKNIQYF
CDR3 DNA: TGCGCCAGCAGCCAGGCAGGGGGCTTGGGCAAAAACATTCAGTACTTC

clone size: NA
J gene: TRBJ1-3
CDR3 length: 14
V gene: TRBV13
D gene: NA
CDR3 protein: CASSLNRRWNTIYF
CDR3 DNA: TGTGCCAGCAGTCTTAACAGGAGGTGGAACACCATATATTTT

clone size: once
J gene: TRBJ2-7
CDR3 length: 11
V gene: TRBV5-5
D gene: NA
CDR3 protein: CASSSSYEQYF
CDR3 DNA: TGTGCCAGCAGCTCCTCCTACGAGCAGTACTTC

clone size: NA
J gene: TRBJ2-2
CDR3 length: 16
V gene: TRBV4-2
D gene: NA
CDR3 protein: CASSQDPQGPTGELFF
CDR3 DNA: TGTGCCAGCAGCCAAGATCCGCAGGGTCCCACCGGGGAGCTGTTTTTT

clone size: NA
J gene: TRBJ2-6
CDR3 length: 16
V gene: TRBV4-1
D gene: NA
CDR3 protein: CASSPGRGSGANVLTF
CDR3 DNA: TGCGCCAGCAGCCCCGGACGGGGCTCTGGGGCCAACGTCCTGACTTTC

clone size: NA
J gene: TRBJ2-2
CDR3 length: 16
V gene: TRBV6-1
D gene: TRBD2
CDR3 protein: CASSDYGGETDGELFF
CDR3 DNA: TGTGCCAGCAGTGATTATGGGGGGGAGACGGACGGGGAGCTGTTTTTT

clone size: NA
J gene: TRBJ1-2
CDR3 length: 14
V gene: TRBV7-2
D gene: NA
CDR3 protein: CASSLGLRGTGYTF
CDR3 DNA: TGTGCCAGCAGCTTAGGACTACGGGGGACGGGCTACACCTTC

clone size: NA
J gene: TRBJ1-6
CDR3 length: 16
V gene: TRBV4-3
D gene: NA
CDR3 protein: CASSQRYRGKESPLHF
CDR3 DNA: TGCGCCAGCAGCCAGAGATATAGGGGTAAGGAATCACCCCTCCACTTT

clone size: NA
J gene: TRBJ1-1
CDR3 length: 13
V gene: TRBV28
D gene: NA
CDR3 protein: CASSLRHNTEAFF
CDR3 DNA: TGTGCCAGCAGTTTGAGGCACAACACTGAAGCTTTCTTT

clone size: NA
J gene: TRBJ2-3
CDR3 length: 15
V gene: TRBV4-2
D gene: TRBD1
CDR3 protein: CASSLRTGPTDTQYF
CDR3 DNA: TGTGCCAGCAGCCTACGGACAGGGCCCACAGATACGCAGTATTTT

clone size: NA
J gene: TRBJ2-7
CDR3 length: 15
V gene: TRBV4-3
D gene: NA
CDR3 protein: CASSPQATGRNEQYF
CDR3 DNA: TGCGCCAGCAGCCCCCAGGCAACAGGGAGAAACGAGCAGTACTTC

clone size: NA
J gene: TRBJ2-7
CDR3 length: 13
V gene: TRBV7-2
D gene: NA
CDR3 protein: CASSLGTAYEQYF
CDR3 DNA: TGTGCCAGCAGCTTAGGGACAGCCTACGAGCAGTACTTC

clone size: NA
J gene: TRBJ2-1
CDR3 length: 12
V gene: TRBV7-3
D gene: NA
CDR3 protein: CASSLNNNEQFF
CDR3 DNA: TGTGCCAGCAGCTTAAATAACAATGAGCAGTTCTTC

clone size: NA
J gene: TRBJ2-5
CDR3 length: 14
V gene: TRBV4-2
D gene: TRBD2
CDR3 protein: CASSQGGDQETQYF
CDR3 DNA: TGTGCCAGCAGCCAGGGGGGGGACCAAGAGACCCAGTACTTC

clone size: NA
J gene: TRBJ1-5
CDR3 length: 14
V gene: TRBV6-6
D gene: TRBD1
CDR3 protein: CASSRTGGKRPQHF
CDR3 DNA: TGTGCCAGCAGTCGGACAGGGGGCAAGAGGCCCCAGCATTTT

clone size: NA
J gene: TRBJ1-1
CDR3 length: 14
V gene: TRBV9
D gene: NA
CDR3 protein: CASSATRRDTEAFF
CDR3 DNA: TGTGCCAGCAGTGCGACCCGGCGGGACACTGAAGCTTTCTTT

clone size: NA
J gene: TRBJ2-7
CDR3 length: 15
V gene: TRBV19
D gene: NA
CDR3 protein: CASKPSGQTPYEQYF
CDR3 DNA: TGTGCCAGTAAGCCATCCGGGCAGACCCCCTACGAGCAGTACTTC

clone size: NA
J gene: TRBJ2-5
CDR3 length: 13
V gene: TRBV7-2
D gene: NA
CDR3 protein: CASRAVVQETQYF
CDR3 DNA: TGTGCCAGCAGAGCCGTTGTCCAAGAGACCCAGTACTTC

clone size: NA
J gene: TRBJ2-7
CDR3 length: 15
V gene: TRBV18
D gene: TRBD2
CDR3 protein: CASSPFRRTSNEQYF
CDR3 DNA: TGTGCCAGCTCACCATTTAGAAGGACTAGTAACGAGCAGTACTTC

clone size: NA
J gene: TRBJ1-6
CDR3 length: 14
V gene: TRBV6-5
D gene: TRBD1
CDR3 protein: CASNMGQYNSPLHF
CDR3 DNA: TGTGCCAGCAACATGGGACAGTATAATTCACCCCTCCACTTT

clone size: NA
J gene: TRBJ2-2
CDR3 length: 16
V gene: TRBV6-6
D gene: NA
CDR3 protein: CASSWLLGRNTGELFF
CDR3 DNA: TGTGCCAGCAGTTGGCTGTTAGGGAGGAACACCGGGGAGCTGTTTTTT

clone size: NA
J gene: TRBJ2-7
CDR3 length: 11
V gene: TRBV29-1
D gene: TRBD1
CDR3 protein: CSARTGDEQYF
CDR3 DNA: TGCAGCGCGAGGACAGGGGACGAGCAGTACTTC

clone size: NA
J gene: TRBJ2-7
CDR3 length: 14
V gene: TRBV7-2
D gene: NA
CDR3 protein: CASSLARSYYEQYF
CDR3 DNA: TGTGCCAGCAGCTTAGCAAGATCCTACTACGAGCAGTACTTC

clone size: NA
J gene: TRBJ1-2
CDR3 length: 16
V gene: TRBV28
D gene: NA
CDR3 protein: CASSSPGGGHLGGYTF
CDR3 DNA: TGTGCCAGCAGTTCTCCCGGGGGGGGGCACCTAGGTGGCTACACCTTC

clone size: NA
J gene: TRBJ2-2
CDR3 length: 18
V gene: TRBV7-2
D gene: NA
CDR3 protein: CASSFSPPSSSNTGELFF
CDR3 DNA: TGTGCCAGCAGCTTTTCCCCTCCCTCTAGCTCCAACACCGGGGAGCTGTTTTTT

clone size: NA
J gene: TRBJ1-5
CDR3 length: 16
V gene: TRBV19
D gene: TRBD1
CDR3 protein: CASSIEGQGHNQPQHF
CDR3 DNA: TGTGCCAGTAGTATAGAAGGACAGGGCCACAATCAGCCCCAGCATTTT

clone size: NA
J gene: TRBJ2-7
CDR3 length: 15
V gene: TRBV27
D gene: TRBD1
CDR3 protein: CASRDRTGGTYEQYF
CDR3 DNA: TGTGCCAGCAGAGATCGGACAGGGGGTACCTACGAGCAGTACTTC

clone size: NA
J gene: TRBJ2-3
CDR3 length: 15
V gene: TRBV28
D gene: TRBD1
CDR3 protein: CASSPQGSSTDTQYF
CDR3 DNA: TGTGCCAGCAGCCCACAGGGGTCTAGCACAGATACGCAGTATTTT

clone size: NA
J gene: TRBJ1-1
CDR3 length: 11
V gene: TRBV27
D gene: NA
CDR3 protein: CASRGFTEAFF
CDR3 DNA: TGTGCCAGCAGAGGATTCACTGAAGCTTTCTTT

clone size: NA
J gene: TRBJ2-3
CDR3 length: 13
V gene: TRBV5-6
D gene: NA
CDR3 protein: CASRYTGGNTQYF
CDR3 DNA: TGTGCCAGCAGATATACCGGGGGCAATACGCAGTATTTT